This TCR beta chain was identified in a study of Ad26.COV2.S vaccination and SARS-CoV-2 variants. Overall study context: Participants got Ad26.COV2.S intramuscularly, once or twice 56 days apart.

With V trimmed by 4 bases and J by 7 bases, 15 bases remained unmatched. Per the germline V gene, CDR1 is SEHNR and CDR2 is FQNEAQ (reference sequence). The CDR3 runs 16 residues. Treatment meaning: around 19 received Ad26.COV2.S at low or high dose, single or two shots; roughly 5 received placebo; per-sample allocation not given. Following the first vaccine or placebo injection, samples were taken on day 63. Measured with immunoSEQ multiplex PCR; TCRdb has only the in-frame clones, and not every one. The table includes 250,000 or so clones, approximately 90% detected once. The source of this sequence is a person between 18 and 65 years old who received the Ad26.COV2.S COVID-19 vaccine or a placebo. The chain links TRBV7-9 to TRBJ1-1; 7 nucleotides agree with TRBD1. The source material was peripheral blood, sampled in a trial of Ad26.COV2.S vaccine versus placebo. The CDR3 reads CASSYRGLQGGYEAFF. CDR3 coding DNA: TGTGCCAGCAGCTACAGGGGTCTCCAGGGAGGATATGAAGCTTTCTTT.